This T cell receptor (beta chain) was retrieved from a study of pediatric ulcerative colitis. The rectum was sampled with one to two pinch biopsies at colonoscopy. Broader study findings: Blood-derived T cells may be present in rectal pinch biopsies.

As concerns this clone: Its specificity is unknown.

This CDR3 spans 14 amino acids. CDR1 is KGHSH and CDR2 is LQKENI in the germline V gene. Trimming took 5 bases from V and 8 from J; bases not matched to a gene: 9. Repertoires were generated with immunoSEQ multiplex PCR, while TCRdb's copy carries only in-frame clones and drops some. The sample contains 45,000 to 55,000 clones, 60% to 85% of which appear only once. The chain combines TRBV18 with TRBJ1-5; 7 bases line up with TRBD1. The source material was gut tissue. The receptor's source is a girl aged 5 to 17 with moderate ulcerative colitis. CDR3 region: CASSSTGPLEPQHF. Written as DNA, the CDR3 is TGTGCCAGCTCATCGACAGGGCCCTTGGAGCCCCAGCATTTT. The variable domain in full, with the rest retrieved from reference TRBV18 and TRBJ1-5, is NAGVMQNPRHLVRRRGQEARLRCSPMKGHSHVYWYRQLPEEGLKFMVYLQKENIIDESGMPKERFSAEFPKEGPSILRIQQVVRGDSAAYFCASSSTGPLEPQHFGDGTRLSIL.